The sequence of this T cell receptor beta chain was determined in a study of T cells in Graves' hyperthyroidism and ophthalmopathy. In the study overall: Peripheral blood was collected at initial diagnosis, before any treatment. Notes on the study in general: Ophthalmopathy and stable hyperthyroidism were told apart by a 13 V-J model. Blood held most thyroid clonotypes expanded above 0.001 frequency.

The CDR3 runs to 15 residues. V gave up 6 bases and J gave up 2 bases; unmatched junction bases: 10. Germline CDR1 is MNHNS and CDR2 is SASEGT. This clonotype came up many times. Antigen specificity is unknown. Patients showing uncontrolled infection, other autoimmune disease, pregnancy or lactation were ineligible. From RNA transcripts, TCR beta CDR3 regions were amplified. The HTBI primer set served for first-round RT-PCR of the TCR CDR3. TCRdb called the multiplex PCR reads again in MiXCR, with one record for every CDR3 protein. The table shows roughly 500,000 distinct CDR3 sequences, with around a quarter occurring only once.

V is TRBV6-1 and J is TRBJ2-7; 7 bases line up with TRBD1. Sequencing was performed on blood. The TCR sequence derives from a woman in her 30s with Graves' ophthalmopathy. In DNA form, the CDR3 reads TGTGCCAGCAGCTCCCTTGAGACAGGGACCTACGAGCAGTACTTC. Amino acids: CASSSLETGTYEQYF.